The present entry profiles one TCR beta chain with its context. This sample was taken from a study of blood T cell repertoires in COVID-19. Germline lookup yields CDR1 SNHLY and CDR2 FYNNEI. The CDR3 is made up of 17 amino acids. Trimming took 6 bases from V and 0 from J; bases not matched to a gene: 8. TCRdb keeps only in-frame clones here, not all; method: immunoSEQ multiplex PCR. The sample consists of 180,000 or so clones, roughly 86% of them appearing once. Sequencing input: peripheral blood. This TCR came from a woman aged 30 to 39 with active or convalescent COVID-19. The V call is TRBV2, the J call TRBJ2-1; 10 positions match TRBD2. The CDR3: CASSTTSGETSYNEQFF. CDR3 sequence (DNA): TGTGCCAGCAGCACTACTAGCGGGGAGACCTCCTACAATGAGCAGTTCTTC.